These 12 T cell receptor beta chains came from one sample sequenced in a study of T cell repertoires and HLA-DP antigens. Data came from immunoSEQ multiplex PCR; TCRdb stores just in-frame clones and leaves some out. Of approximately 110,000 clones listed, more than 85% are singletons. Their antigens remain unidentified. The specimen was CD4+ T cells from PBMCs. The receptors come from a woman aged 18-29 years in good health and CMV-seronegative.

The chain links TRBV7-8 to TRBJ1-2; 9 positions match TRBD1. V gave up 5 bases and J gave up 1 base; unmatched junction bases: 11. This CDR3 region has 17 residues. From germline, CDR1 is SGHVS and CDR2 FQNEAQ. The CDR3 sequence: CASSAGTGNWDNYGYTF. In DNA, the CDR3 is TGTGCCAGCAGCGCCGGGACAGGGAATTGGGATAACTATGGCTACACCTTC.

As regards this clone: An end of the junction does not agree with germline; a read error may underlie this. The chain links TRBV2 to TRBJ2-5, with TRBD1 matching 9 bases. The length of the CDR3 is 13 residues. Germline loops: CDR1 SNHLY, CDR2 FYNNEI. CDR3 DNA sequence: TGTGCCAGCAGTTTCTCCTCCCGGGACAGGGACGACTTC. Encoded protein: CASSFSSRDRDDF. The variable domain in full, completed from reference TRBV2 and TRBJ2-5, reads EPEVTQTPSHQVTQMGQEVILRCVPISNHLYFYWYRQILGQKVEFLVSFYNNEISEKSEIFDDQFSVERPDGSNFTLKIRSTKLEDSAMYFCASSFSSRDRDDFGPGTRLLVL.

This chain joins TRBV28 and TRBJ2-2; TRBD1 agrees at 10 bases. From germline, CDR1 is MDHEN and CDR2 SYDVKM. The CDR3 contains 18 residues. The junction had 6 bases not matched to a gene; V was cut back by 2 bases and J by 0 bases. The CDR3 DNA reads as TGTGCCAGCAGTTTAGTACCCGGGACAGGGGCGAACACCGGGGAGCTGTTTTTT. It is translated as CASSLVPGTGANTGELFF.

This sequence joins TRBV4-1 and TRBJ2-3; the match to TRBD2 covers 8 bases. With V trimmed by 4 bases and J by 0 bases, 6 bases remained unmatched. Germline V gives CDR1 MGHRA, CDR2 YSYEKL. This CDR3 is built from 16 residues. The CDR3 region is CASSPNGLASTDTQYF. Here the CDR3 DNA reads TGCGCCAGCAGCCCGAACGGACTAGCTAGCACAGATACGCAGTATTTT.

This chain joins TRBV5-1 and TRBJ2-5, with D possibly called TRBD1 or TRBD2 (7 bases each). Germline V gene sequence: CDR1 SGHRS, CDR2 YFSETQ. The CDR3 consists of 14 residues. V gave up 4 bases and J gave up 2 bases, with 12 bases separating them. As DNA, the CDR3 is TGCGCCAGCAGCCGACAGGGAGGGCAAGAGACCCAGTACTTC. Amino acids: CASSRQGGQETQYF.

The chain joins TRBV18 to TRBJ2-5; 8 nucleotides align to TRBD1. The germline CDR1 and CDR2 sequences are KGHSH and LQKENI. The V and J ends lost 1 base and 5 bases, in that order; junction bases with no gene match: 9. The CDR3 contains 16 residues. CDR3 sequence: CASSPRDGTGEETQYF. CDR3 nucleotides: TGTGCCAGCTCACCACGGGACGGGACAGGAGAGGAGACCCAGTACTTC.

This clone was counted between two and nine times. The V call is TRBV19, the J call TRBJ1-4; D uncertain. V was clipped by 9 bases and J by 5 bases, with 16 bases between them. The CDR3 is made up of 14 amino acids. Germline-derived CDR1 and CDR2 are LNHDA and SQIVND (reference sequence). The CDR3 sequence: CASNPGLQNEKLFF. In nucleotides, the CDR3 is TGTGCCAGCAATCCGGGCCTCCAGAATGAAAAACTGTTTTTT.

CDR3 coding DNA: TGCAGCGTTGAGACACTAGCGGGAGCTAAGTACGAGCAGTACTTC. Translation gives CSVETLAGAKYEQYF. V is TRBV29-1 and J is TRBJ2-7; 11 bases agree with TRBD2. The CDR3 loop spans 15 amino acids. V lost 3 bases, J lost 4 bases, and 8 bases stayed unmatched. Germline CDR1 SQVTM, CDR2 ANQGSEA.

This sequence joins TRBV28 and TRBJ2-7; tentatively, D is TRBD1 (7 bases). Trimming removed 6 bases at V and 4 bases at J, with 22 bases between. This CDR3 contains 16 residues. Germline V gene sequence: CDR1 MDHEN, CDR2 SYDVKM. In DNA form, the CDR3 reads TGTGCCAGCAGCCCCGGGCCCCAGGGGGGAGTTTACGAGCAGTACTTC. It encodes CASSPGPQGGVYEQYF.

The chain is built from TRBV27 and TRBJ1-5; tentative D call: TRBD1 (6 bases). From germline, CDR1 is MNHEY and CDR2 SMNVEV (reference sequence). This CDR3 is built from 15 residues. V lost 6 bases and J 8 bases, leaving 20 bases between the germline ends. Here the CDR3 DNA reads TGTGCCAGCAGCCCCGGACAGAGAATAGGGGAGCCCCAGCATTTT. This codes for CASSPGQRIGEPQHF.

The rearrangement uses TRBV6-5 and TRBJ2-7; 7 bases map to TRBD2. V dropped 9 bases and J dropped 6; count of bases not matched to a gene: 11. Per the germline V gene, CDR1 is MNHEY and CDR2 is SVGAGI. CDR3 length: 13 amino acids. CDR3 protein: CARVRSRGVEQYV. The CDR3, as DNA: TGTGCCAGGGTGCGGAGTCGGGGGGTCGAGCAGTACGTC.

The chain uses TRBV25-1 and TRBJ2-7; 10 nucleotides match TRBD2. CDR3 length: 17 residues. V gave up 2 bases and J gave up 1 base; unmatched junction bases: 8. Germline CDR1 and CDR2: MGHDK and SYGVNS. The CDR3 DNA is TGTGCCAGCAGTGAACTTGGGGGGACTAGCGTTTCCTACGAGCAGTACTTC. Translated: CASSELGGTSVSYEQYF.